These 32 T cell receptor beta chains share one sample of origin, sequenced in a study of Graves' ophthalmopathy and Graves' hyperthyroidism. TCR beta CDR3 regions were amplified from RNA transcripts. The first round was an RT-PCR with HTBI primers, and the second round was a multiplex PCR. TCRdb recomputed calls from the multiplex PCR reads with MiXCR, one row per CDR3 protein. The table shows about 740,000 distinct CDR3 sequences, with approximately 40% occurring only once. Sample: peripheral blood. Every receptor here comes from an adult man with Graves' ophthalmopathy.

The sample holds many counts of this clonotype. The V and J genes are TRBV15 and TRBJ2-6; TRBD1 might be the D (6 bases). The germline CDR1 and CDR2 sequences are LNHNV and YYDKDF (reference sequence). This CDR3 has 17 residues. Trimming removed 3 bases at V and 2 bases at J, with 14 bases between. CDR3 residues: CATSSEQGFPGANVLTF. Written as DNA, the CDR3 is TGTGCCACCAGCAGTGAACAGGGTTTCCCTGGGGCCAACGTCCTGACTTTC.

This clonotype was observed many times. This sequence joins TRBV7-2 and TRBJ2-6; no clear D. Deletions cut 4 bases from V and 2 bases from J, with 9 bases between. Germline V gene data show CDR1 as SGHTA and CDR2 as FQGNSA. The CDR3 consists of 15 residues. The CDR3 is CASSSVRTGANVLTF. DNA of the CDR3: TGTGCCAGCAGCTCAGTGAGGACTGGGGCCAACGTCCTGACTTTC. The full variable domain, completed using reference TRBV7-2 and TRBJ2-6, is GAGVSQSPSNKVTEKGKDVELRCDPISGHTALYWYRQSLGQGLEFLIYFQGNSAPDKSGLPSDRFSAERTGGSVSTLTIQRTQQEDSAVYLCASSSVRTGANVLTFGAGSRLTVL.

This clonotype was seen a few times. This chain uses TRBV4-1 with TRBJ2-5; possible D gene TRBD1, 6 bases. Trimming pared 1 base from V and 4 bases from J, leaving 10 bases between. The CDR3 consists of 14 residues. Germline V lookup: CDR1 MGHRA, CDR2 YSYEKL. For the CDR3, the DNA is TGCGCCAGCAGCCAAGTCATAGGGGGAGAGACCCAGTACTTC. Translating it yields CASSQVIGGETQYF.

V and J are TRBV6-6 and TRBJ1-2; possibly TRBD1 for D (5 bases). Germline values: CDR1 MNHNY, CDR2 SVGAGI (reference sequence). The V gene lost 7 bases and the J gene lost 5 bases, with 11 bases spanning the gap. CDR3 length equals 12 residues. The CDR3: CASTQKGYGYTF. CDR3 DNA: TGTGCCAGCACCCAGAAGGGGTATGGCTACACCTTC.

This clonotype came up many times. The V call is TRBV7-9, the J call TRBJ1-1, with D possibly TRBD1 on 5 matching bases. In germline, CDR1 is SEHNR, CDR2 FQNEAQ (reference sequence). This CDR3 spans 14 amino acids. V gave up 3 bases and J gave up 1 base, with 9 bases separating them. DNA of the CDR3: TGTGCCAGCAGCTTTCAGGGTAAGAACACTGAAGCTTTCTTT. It is translated as CASSFQGKNTEAFF.

The V gene is TRBV5-5, the J gene TRBJ2-7; TRBD2 matches at 7 bases. Per germline, CDR1 SGHKS and CDR2 YYEKEE (reference sequence). CDR3 length equals 17 residues. With V trimmed by 6 bases and J by 2 bases, 17 bases remained unmatched. Written as DNA, the CDR3 is TGTGCCAGCACCGATGGATGGCGTACTAGCGTAACCTACGAGCAGTACTTC. Residues: CASTDGWRTSVTYEQYF.

This rearrangement joins TRBV11-1 to TRBJ2-5; 7 nucleotides agree with TRBD1. This CDR3 has 15 amino acids. J gave up 0 bases and V 6 bases, and 7 bases lay outside the gene matches. The germline V gene encodes CDR1 SGHAT and CDR2 FQDESV (reference sequence). CDR3 in amino acids: CASSPEQGNQETQYF. The CDR3 DNA is TGTGCCAGCAGTCCCGAACAGGGGAACCAAGAGACCCAGTACTTC.

This clonotype appeared a few times. CDR3 DNA: TGTGCCAGCAGTGAATGGGGCCAGCGGAACACCGGGGAGCTGTTTTTT. Translation: CASSEWGQRNTGELFF. V is TRBV25-1 and J is TRBJ2-2, with D perhaps matching TRBD1 (5 bases). Germline assignment: CDR1 MGHDK and CDR2 SYGVNS. This CDR3 is built from 16 residues. V lost 1 base and J lost 1, with 10 bases in between. The variable domain in full, with the rest retrieved from reference TRBV25-1 and TRBJ2-2, is EADIYQTPRYLVIGTGKKITLECSQTMGHDKMYWYQQDPGMELHLIHYSYGVNSTEKGDLSSESTVSRIRTEHFPLTLESARPSHTSQYLCASSEWGQRNTGELFFGEGSRLTVL.

The rearrangement joins TRBV10-3 to TRBJ2-5, with D perhaps being TRBD1 or TRBD2 (6 bases each). The CDR3 runs to 15 residues. The germline V gene encodes CDR1 ENHRY and CDR2 SYGVKD. V was shortened by 3 bases and J by 5 bases, with 16 bases between the two germline ends. The CDR3 spells CAISEGGLSGETQYF. CDR3 DNA: TGTGCCATCAGTGAAGGGGGACTTTCCGGGGAGACCCAGTACTTC.

For the CDR3, the DNA is TGTGCCAGCAAGTTGGGACAGGGTATCTACGAGCAGTACTTC. Translated, it gives CASKLGQGIYEQYF. The chain combines TRBV2 with TRBJ2-7, with 9 bases matching TRBD1. This CDR3 is 14 amino acids long. Germline CDR1 and CDR2: SNHLY and FYNNEI. The V segment lost 7 bases and the J segment 3 bases; nucleotides outside the gene matches: 7.

The rearrangement links TRBV20-1 to TRBJ2-6; D remains ambiguous. CDR1 and CDR2 from the germline V gene are DFQATT and SNEGSKA (reference sequence). With 2 bases removed from V and 3 bases from J, the gap between germline ends came to 11 bases. This CDR3 contains 15 residues. The CDR3 DNA follows: TGCAGTGCTAGAAAAGGGTTAAATGGGGCCAACGTCCTGACTTTC. It codes for CSARKGLNGANVLTF.

The CDR3 bases are TGCAGTGCCCGGACAGCCGGGCTTTACACTGAAGCTTTCTTT. It encodes CSARTAGLYTEAFF. This rearrangement joins TRBV20-1 to TRBJ1-1; D might be TRBD1 (6 bases). The CDR3 consists of 14 residues. Trimming took 6 bases from V and 3 from J, leaving 17 bases between them. Germline V gene lookup returns CDR1 DFQATT and CDR2 SNEGSKA (reference sequence).

The chain joins TRBV20-1 to TRBJ2-6; maybe TRBD1 (5 bases). The CDR3 extends over 16 amino acids. Trimming took 1 base from V and 4 from J, leaving 14 bases between them. Per germline, CDR1 DFQATT and CDR2 SNEGSKA (reference sequence). The CDR3 DNA is TGCAGTGCTAGAGCCGCCCCAGGGAACGGGGCCAACGTCCTGACTTTC. Protein product: CSARAAPGNGANVLTF.

This clonotype came up many times. V and J are TRBV12-3 or TRBV12-4 and TRBJ1-1; 10 bases are shared with TRBD1. The CDR3 length is 16 residues. V dropped 8 bases and J dropped 9; count of bases not matched to a gene: 18. The CDR3 nucleotides are TGTGCCAGCGCATGGCCCTCCGGACAGGGGGACACCCAAGCTTTCTTT. Encoded protein: CASAWPSGQGDTQAFF.

Concerning this clonotype: A read error may produce the germline difference seen at one junction end. The chain is built from TRBV20-1 and TRBJ1-4; the D gene is possibly TRBD1 (5 bases). Looked up from germline, CDR1 is DFQATT and CDR2 is SNEGSKA (reference sequence). The CDR3 consists of 12 residues. DNA for the CDR3: TGCAGTGCTAGCGGGGGAGGTGAAAAACTGTCTTTT. Its protein is CSASGGGEKLSF.

The chain uses TRBV20-1 and TRBJ2-7, with no clear D. V lost 4 bases to trimming and J lost 2 bases, with 15 bases between them. This CDR3 is built from 14 residues. Germline values: CDR1 DFQATT, CDR2 SNEGSKA (reference sequence). Here the CDR3 reads CSAIQVRPPYEQYF. CDR3 DNA sequence: TGCAGTGCTATCCAGGTCCGACCTCCCTACGAGCAGTACTTC.

This clonotype was counted at least ten times. The chain employs TRBV7-9 and TRBJ2-5, with a possible D match to TRBD2 (6 bases). V was shortened by 5 bases and J by 5 bases, with 15 bases between the two germline ends. Germline loops: CDR1 SEHNR, CDR2 FQNEAQ (reference sequence). The CDR3 contains 14 residues. CDR3 DNA: TGTGCCAGCAGCCCCCGGGCAGGGAGGGAGACCCAGTACTTC. It translates to CASSPRAGRETQYF.

Note on this clonotype: It may be a read error: a sequence one base away is much more abundant. The rearrangement uses TRBV15 and TRBJ2-7; TRBD1 is a possible D gene (5 bases). The CDR3 runs 16 residues. With 3 bases removed from V and 0 bases from J, the gap between germline ends came to 15 bases. Germline V gene data show CDR1 as LNHNV and CDR2 as YYDKDF (reference sequence). The CDR3 protein is CATSSRDGQPSYEQYF. The CDR3 region has the DNA TGTGCCACCAGCAGCAGAGACGGACAACCCTCCTACGAGCAGTACTTC.

This clonotype has a handful of counts. The rearrangement joins TRBV20-1 to TRBJ1-1; weak D call: TRBD1 (5 bases). The germline V and J ends were trimmed by 2 bases and 0 bases, with 10 bases remaining between them. The CDR3 sequence is 14 residues long. CDR1 and CDR2 (germline): DFQATT, SNEGSKA (reference sequence). CDR3 nucleotides: TGCAGTGCTAGACCAGGGTGGATGAACACTGAAGCTTTCTTT. This sequence encodes CSARPGWMNTEAFF.

This chain links TRBV2 with TRBJ1-2; no clear D gene. V was trimmed by 8 bases and J by 5 bases, leaving 15 bases between them. There are 13 residues in the CDR3. Looked up from germline, CDR1 is SNHLY and CDR2 is FYNNEI. This CDR3 is CASGWTVGYGYTF. The CDR3 DNA sequence: TGTGCCAGCGGATGGACGGTCGGTTATGGCTACACCTTC.

The table lists this clonotype with many counts. This chain links TRBV7-9 with TRBJ1-1; TRBD1 aligns across 10 bases. The CDR3 runs 15 residues. The V and J ends lost 5 bases and 0 bases, in that order; junction bases with no gene match: 3. The germline V gene has CDR1 SEHNR and CDR2 FQNEAQ (reference sequence). The CDR3 DNA reads TGTGCCAGCAGCGCGGGACAGGGGATGAACACTGAAGCTTTCTTT. Amino acids: CASSAGQGMNTEAFF.

This clonotype has ten or more counts. This chain connects TRBV2 to TRBJ2-5, with D possibly matching TRBD1 (6 bases). Trimming removed 2 bases from V and 5 bases from J, with 9 bases in between. Germline V gives CDR1 SNHLY, CDR2 FYNNEI. The CDR3 length is 13 residues. In DNA form, the CDR3 reads TGTGCCAGCAGTGAACAGGGGTATGAGACCCAGTACTTC. Translating gives CASSEQGYETQYF.

The V gene is TRBV20-1, the J gene TRBJ2-5; D might be TRBD1 (6 bases). CDR3 length: 14 amino acids. The ends were cut back, 5 bases at V and 4 bases at J, with 17 bases in the middle. Per the germline V gene, CDR1 is DFQATT and CDR2 is SNEGSKA (reference sequence). The CDR3 bases are TGCAGTGCTCTAAGGAAACAGGGATTAGAGACCCAGTACTTC. Protein sequence: CSALRKQGLETQYF.

This clonotype showed up just once. This chain links TRBV12-5 with TRBJ2-5; the D gene is possibly TRBD1 (6 bases). CDR3 length equals 13 residues. Germline V lookup: CDR1 LGHNT, CDR2 FRNRAP. V lost 4 bases and J 1 base, leaving 7 bases between the germline ends. The CDR3 DNA reads TGTGCTAGTGGTTGGGACATCCAAGAGACCCAGTACTTC. It codes for CASGWDIQETQYF.

This clonotype was observed many times. The V and J genes are TRBV5-1 and TRBJ1-1; D is ambiguous. Trimming shortened V by 1 base and J by 1 base, and 14 bases separated the two germline ends. This CDR3 region has 16 residues. Germline CDR1 reads SGHRS; CDR2 reads YFSETQ. The CDR3 protein is CASSLLGIRENTEAFF. In nucleotides, the CDR3 is TGCGCCAGCAGCTTGCTCGGGATTCGGGAGAACACTGAAGCTTTCTTT.

The chain has TRBV30 and TRBJ1-2; the match to TRBD1 covers 8 bases. The CDR3 consists of 12 residues. Germline assignment: CDR1 GTSNPN and CDR2 SVGIG (reference sequence). Trimming cost V 5 bases and J 10 bases; bases outside gene matches: 9. In DNA form, the CDR3 reads TGTGCCTGGGAAGGGACAGGCGGCGACTACACCTTC. This codes for CAWEGTGGDYTF.

This clonotype was seen only a few times. The chain uses TRBV7-9 and TRBJ1-2; D is ambiguous. The germline CDR1 and CDR2 sequences are SEHNR and FQNEAQ (reference sequence). V shed 5 bases and J shed 4 bases, with 17 bases lying between them. This CDR3 has 15 amino acids. The CDR3 spells CASSQADTGVYGYTF. The DNA of the CDR3 is TGTGCCAGCAGCCAAGCTGACACGGGCGTCTATGGCTACACCTTC.

The V call is TRBV7-3, the J call TRBJ2-7; D is ambiguous. CDR1 SGHTA and CDR2 FQGTGA come from the germline V gene. The CDR3 has 13 amino acids. V was cut by 2 bases and J by 4 bases, with 9 bases left in between. CDR3: CASSLEDQYEQYF. CDR3 DNA: TGTGCCAGCAGCTTAGAGGACCAATACGAGCAGTACTTC.

The sample holds a few counts of this clonotype. This chain joins TRBV9 and TRBJ1-6; the D is unclear. The CDR3 is 17 amino acids. The germline gives CDR1 SGDLS, CDR2 YYNGEE. Trimming pared 4 bases from V and 4 bases from J, leaving 18 bases between. Here the CDR3 reads CASSPQFVGPYNSPLHF. The CDR3 nucleotides read TGTGCCAGCAGCCCACAATTCGTCGGGCCTTATAATTCACCCCTCCACTTT. Complete variable domain (other parts from reference TRBV9 and TRBJ1-6): DSGVTQTPKHLITATGQRVTLRCSPRSGDLSVYWYQQSLDQGLQFLIQYYNGEERAKGNILERFSAQQFPDLHSELNLSSLELGDSALYFCASSPQFVGPYNSPLHFGNGTRLTVT.

The gene calls are TRBV15 and TRBJ2-1; D unresolved. Between the trimmed V and J ends, which lost 8 bases and 3 bases, there was a span of 17 bases. Germline V gene lookup returns CDR1 LNHNV and CDR2 YYDKDF (reference sequence). The length of the CDR3 is 15 residues. The CDR3 spells CATSKRMAFYNEQFF. CDR3 nucleotides: TGTGCCACCTCCAAAAGGATGGCCTTCTACAATGAGCAGTTCTTC.

This clonotype was recorded at least ten times. The chain combines TRBV15 with TRBJ1-5; no reliable D call. This CDR3 spans 16 amino acids. Germline CDR1 reads LNHNV; CDR2 reads YYDKDF (reference sequence). V gave up 1 base and J gave up 6 bases, with 16 bases separating them. CDR3 nucleotides: TGTGCCACCAGCAGAGGGTCAGGAGACCAAATTCAGCCCCAGCATTTT. Its translation is CATSRGSGDQIQPQHF.

As concerns this clonotype: A much larger clone differs by one base, so this may be a read error. A read error is likely, as this CDR3 ends without the conserved phenylalanine or tryptophan. J is TRBJ1-6 and V is TRBV9, with a tentative D call TRBD1 (5 bases). V was trimmed by 7 bases and J by 8 bases, leaving 10 bases between them. The CDR3 has 12 amino acids. CDR1 and CDR2 (germline): SGDLS, YYNGEE. The CDR3 protein is CASRSTDSPLHL. The CDR3 region has the DNA TGTGCCAGCCGGTCGACAGATTCACCCCTCCACCTT.